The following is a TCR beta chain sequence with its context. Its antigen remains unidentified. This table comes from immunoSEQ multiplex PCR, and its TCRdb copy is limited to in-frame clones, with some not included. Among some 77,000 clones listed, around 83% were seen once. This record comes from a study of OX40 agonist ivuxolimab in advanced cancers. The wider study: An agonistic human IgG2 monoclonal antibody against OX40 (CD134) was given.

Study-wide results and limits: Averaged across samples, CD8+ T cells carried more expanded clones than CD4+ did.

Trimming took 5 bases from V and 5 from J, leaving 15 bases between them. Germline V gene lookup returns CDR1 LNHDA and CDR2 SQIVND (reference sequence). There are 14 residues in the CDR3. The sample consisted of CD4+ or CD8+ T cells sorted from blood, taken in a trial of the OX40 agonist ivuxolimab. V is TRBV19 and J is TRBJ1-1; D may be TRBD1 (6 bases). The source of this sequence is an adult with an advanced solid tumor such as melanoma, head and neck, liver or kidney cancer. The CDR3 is CASSFPEGGTEAFF. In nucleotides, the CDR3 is TGTGCCAGTAGTTTCCCAGAGGGGGGGACTGAAGCTTTCTTT.